This T cell receptor beta chain was recovered during a study of T-cell reconstitution after alpha-beta-depleted transplantation in children (dated by TCRdb to the mid-2010s). In the study overall: The study quantitatively tracked T-cell immune reconstitution after TCRalphabeta/CD19-depleted allogeneic hematopoietic cell transplantation in children using TCR repertoire profiling.

Preparation of the library involved PCR. The sequencing machine was an Illumina HiSeq 2500. TCR libraries were prepared with molecular barcoding, using unique molecular identifiers to normalize TCRbeta repertoire quantification. TCRdb reran the public reads through fastp at Q25 and MiXCR, keeping productive beta chains. One record per CDR3 amino acid sequence lists the most common genes and DNA. The sample yields approximately 200,000 distinct CDR3 sequences; 13% to 15% were counted once. The ten largest account for approximately 13% of the sample. V was cut back by 3 bases and J by 8 bases, leaving a gap of 7 bases between them. Per the germline V gene (reference sequence), SEHNR is the CDR1 and FQNEAQ is the CDR2. The CDR3, cysteine through phenylalanine, is 12 amino acids long. Here the CDR3 DNA is all that survives: 36 bases in frame from base 1. The sample holds many counts of this clonotype. Its recognized antigen is unknown. No much larger clone is present one base from it, and per-base qualities are unavailable.

This sequence originates from a human donor who donated a stem cell graft to a child with acute lymphoblastic leukemia. The sequenced sample was PBMCs from the stem cell graft donor, obtained from the stem cell graft. The sequence links TRBV7-9 to TRBJ1-4, with a tentative D gene TRBD1 over 5 matching bases. CDR3 sequence: CASSFGGEKLFF. The DNA sequence is given as TGTGCCAGCAGCTTTGGGGGGGAAAAACTGTTTTTT.